This TCR beta chain was captured in a study of shared clonotypes between healthy human individuals. This CDR3 has 11 residues. V was cut by 1 base and J by 6 bases, with 5 bases left in between. The germline V gene has CDR1 SGHKS and CDR2 YYEKEE (reference sequence). Measured with immunoSEQ multiplex PCR; TCRdb has only the in-frame clones, and not every one. Of 2 million to 2.5 million clones listed, 95% are singletons. Study findings and constraints: Memory subsets had estimated richness that was generally smaller than that of naive subsets. Donor clonotype sharing was expected to depend on sequencing depth.

Note on this clone: Its specificity is unknown.

Donors comprised healthy HIV-negative adults lacking recent acute infections or vaccinations. Naive CD45RA+ and memory CD45RA-negative subsets were split from CD4+ cells. This receptor was taken from a man aged 18 to 30 in good health. The material sequenced was naive CD4+ T cells sorted from blood. As to subset: CD45RA+ positively selected. The gene calls are TRBV5-5 and TRBJ2-7; D call uncertain. The CDR3 bases are TGTGCCAGCAGCTTGCAGCTCGAGCAGTACTTC. Protein sequence: CASSLQLEQYF.